The present T cell receptor beta chain was sequenced within a study of tissue T cells after allogeneic stem cell transplantation. The repertoire was sequenced with immunoSEQ multiplex PCR; TCRdb's copy has only in-frame clones and lacks some. The repertoire holds roughly 9,700 clones, approximately 59% seen once, with less than 10% in the top ten. The germline V and J ends were trimmed by 2 bases and 1 base, with 13 bases remaining between them. The CDR3 is 15 amino acids. CDR1 and CDR2 (germline): SGHNT, YYREEE (reference sequence). Comparators without hematopoietic cell transplant had other cancers, at least five gastrointestinal samples, and no known gastrointestinal disease.

The chain couples TRBV5-4 to TRBJ2-7; TRBD1 or TRBD2 may be the D gene (5 bases each). The TCR originated in a woman aged 18-55 years with breast cancer. The input for sequencing was tissue from the ileum, taken at autopsy. CDR3 bases: TGTGCCAGCAGCTTACCGGGGACGGAGTCCTACGAGCAGTACTTC. It translates to CASSLPGTESYEQYF.